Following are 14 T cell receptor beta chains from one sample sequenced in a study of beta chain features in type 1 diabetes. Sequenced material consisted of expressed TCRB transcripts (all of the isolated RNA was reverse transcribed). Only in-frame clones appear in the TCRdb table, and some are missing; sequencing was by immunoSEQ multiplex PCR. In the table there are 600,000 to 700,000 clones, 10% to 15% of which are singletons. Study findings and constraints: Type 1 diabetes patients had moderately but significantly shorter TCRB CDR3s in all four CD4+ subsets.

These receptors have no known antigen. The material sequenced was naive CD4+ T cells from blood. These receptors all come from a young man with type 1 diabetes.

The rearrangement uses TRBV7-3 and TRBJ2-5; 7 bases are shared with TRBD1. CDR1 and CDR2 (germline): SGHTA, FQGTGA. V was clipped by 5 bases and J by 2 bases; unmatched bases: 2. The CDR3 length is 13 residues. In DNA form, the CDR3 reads TGTGCCAGCAGCCGGGACAGACAAGAGACCCAGTACTTC. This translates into CASSRDRQETQYF.

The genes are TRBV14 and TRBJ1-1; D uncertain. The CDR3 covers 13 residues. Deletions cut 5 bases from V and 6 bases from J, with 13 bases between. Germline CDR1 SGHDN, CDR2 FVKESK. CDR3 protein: CASSALIAAEAFF. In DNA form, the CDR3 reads TGTGCCAGCAGCGCCCTAATTGCTGCTGAAGCTTTCTTT.

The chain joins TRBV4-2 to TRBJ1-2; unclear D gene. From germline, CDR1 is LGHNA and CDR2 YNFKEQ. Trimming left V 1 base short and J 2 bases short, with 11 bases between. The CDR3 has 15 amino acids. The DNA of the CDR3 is TGTGCCAGCAGCCAAGCCGACACAACAAACTATGGCTACACCTTC. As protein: CASSQADTTNYGYTF.

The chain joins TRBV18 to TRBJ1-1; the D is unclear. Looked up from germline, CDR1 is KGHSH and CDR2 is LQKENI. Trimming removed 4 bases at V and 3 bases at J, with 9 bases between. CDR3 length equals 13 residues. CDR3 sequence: CASSLLGDTEAFF. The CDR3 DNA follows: TGTGCCAGCTCACTCCTCGGGGACACTGAAGCTTTCTTT.

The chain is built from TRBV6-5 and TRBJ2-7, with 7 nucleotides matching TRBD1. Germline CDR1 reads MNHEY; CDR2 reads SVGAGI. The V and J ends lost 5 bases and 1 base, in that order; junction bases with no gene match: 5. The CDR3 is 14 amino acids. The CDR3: CASSTPGQSYEQYF. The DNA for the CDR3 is TGTGCCAGCAGTACCCCGGGACAGTCCTACGAGCAGTACTTC.

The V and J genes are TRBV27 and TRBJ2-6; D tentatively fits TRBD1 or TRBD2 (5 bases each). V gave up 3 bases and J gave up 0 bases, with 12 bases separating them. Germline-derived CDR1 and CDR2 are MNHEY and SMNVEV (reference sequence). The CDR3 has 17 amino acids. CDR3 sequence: CASSFRVGDSGANVLTF. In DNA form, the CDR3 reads TGTGCCAGCAGTTTTCGGGTGGGGGACTCTGGGGCCAACGTCCTGACTTTC.

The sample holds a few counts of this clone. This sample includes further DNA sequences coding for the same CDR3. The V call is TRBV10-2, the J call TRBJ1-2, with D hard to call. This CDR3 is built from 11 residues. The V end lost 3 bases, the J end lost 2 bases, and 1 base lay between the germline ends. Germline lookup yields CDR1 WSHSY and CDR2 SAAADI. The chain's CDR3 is CASSENYGYTF. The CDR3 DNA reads TGCGCCAGCAGTGAAAACTATGGCTACACCTTC.

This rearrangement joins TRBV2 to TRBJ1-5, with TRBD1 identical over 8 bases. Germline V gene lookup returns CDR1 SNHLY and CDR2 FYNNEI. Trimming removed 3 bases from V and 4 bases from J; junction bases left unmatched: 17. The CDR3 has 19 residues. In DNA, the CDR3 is TGTGCCAGCAGTGATGCCGGGGGGACAGGCTGGAGGTATAATCAGCCCCAGCATTTT. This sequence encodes CASSDAGGTGWRYNQPQHF.

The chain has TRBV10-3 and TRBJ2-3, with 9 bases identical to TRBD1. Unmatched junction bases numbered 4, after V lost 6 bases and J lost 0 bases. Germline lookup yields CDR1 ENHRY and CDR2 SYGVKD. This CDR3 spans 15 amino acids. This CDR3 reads CAISYGQGSTDTQYF. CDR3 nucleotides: TGTGCCATCAGCTACGGACAGGGGAGCACAGATACGCAGTATTTT.

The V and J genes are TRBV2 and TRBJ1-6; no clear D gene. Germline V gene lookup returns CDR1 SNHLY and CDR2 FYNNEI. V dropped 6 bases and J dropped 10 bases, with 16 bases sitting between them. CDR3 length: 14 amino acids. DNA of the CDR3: TGTGCCAGCAGCCCCGGTCATTCGGAATCACCCCTCCACTTT. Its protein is CASSPGHSESPLHF.

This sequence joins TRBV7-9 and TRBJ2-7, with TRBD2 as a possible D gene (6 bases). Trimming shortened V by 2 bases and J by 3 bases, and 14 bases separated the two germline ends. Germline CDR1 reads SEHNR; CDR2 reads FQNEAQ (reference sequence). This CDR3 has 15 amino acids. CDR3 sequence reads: CASSLPSGGGYEQYF. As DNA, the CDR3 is TGTGCCAGCAGCTTACCCTCTGGGGGAGGCTACGAGCAGTACTTC.

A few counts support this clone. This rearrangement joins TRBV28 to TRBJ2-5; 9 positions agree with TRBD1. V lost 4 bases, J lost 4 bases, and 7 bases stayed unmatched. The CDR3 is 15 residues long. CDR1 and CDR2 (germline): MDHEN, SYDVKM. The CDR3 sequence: CASSSRDRARETQYF. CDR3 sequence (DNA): TGTGCCAGCAGTTCCCGGGACAGGGCCAGAGAGACCCAGTACTTC.

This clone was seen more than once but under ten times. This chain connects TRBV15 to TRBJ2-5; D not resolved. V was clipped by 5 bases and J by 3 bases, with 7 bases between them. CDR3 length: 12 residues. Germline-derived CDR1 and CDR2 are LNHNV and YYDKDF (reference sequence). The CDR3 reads CATSGRKETQYF. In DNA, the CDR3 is TGTGCCACCAGCGGCAGAAAAGAGACCCAGTACTTC.

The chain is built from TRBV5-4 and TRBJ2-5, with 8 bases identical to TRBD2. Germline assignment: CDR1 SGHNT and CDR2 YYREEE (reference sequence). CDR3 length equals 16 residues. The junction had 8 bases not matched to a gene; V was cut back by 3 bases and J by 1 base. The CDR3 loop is CASSSLRGGFQETQYF. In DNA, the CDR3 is TGTGCCAGCAGCTCCTTGCGCGGGGGGTTCCAAGAGACCCAGTACTTC.